The clone carrying this TCR beta chain was counted many times. Those who participated ranged in age from about 18 to 89 years and resided in some 24 US areas. Authors' processing steps: Quantification of nucleated cells was approximated via reference gene primer amplification. Produced via immunoSEQ multiplex PCR; TCRdb's table is partial and in-frame only. V, J and clone size were drawn from that table, and D and trimming were deduced from the DNA. The sample contains approximately 220,000 clones, around 86% of which appear only once. These data originate in a study of blood T cell repertoires in COVID-19. Overall study: Specimens from acute and convalescent COVID-19 originated in the United States, Italy and Spain. T cells, B-cell-depleted T cells, or PBMCs supplied cDNA or gDNA.

The CDR3 runs to 15 residues. Germline assignment: CDR1 MDHEN and CDR2 SYDVKM. Trimming shortened V by 3 bases and J by 4 bases, and 13 bases separated the two germline ends. The clonotype comes from a woman in her thirties or forties with acute COVID-19. The sample taken for sequencing was PBMCs or T cells enriched from blood (not recorded which). The chain uses TRBV28 and TRBJ2-1, with a possible D match to TRBD1 (5 bases). The CDR3 reads CASSFRGSRYNEQFF. CDR3 nucleotide sequence: TGTGCCAGCAGTTTTAGGGGTTCCAGGTACAATGAGCAGTTCTTC.